The 30 T cell receptor beta chains below were found in one sample sequenced in a study of identical twins. TCRdb re-called the 5' RACE reads with MiXCR, one entry per CDR3 protein. Of around 1.7 million distinct CDR3 sequences listed, about 30% are singletons. Sequencing was performed on cord blood. These receptors all stem from a newborn girl in good health.

This clonotype was seen a few times. The rearrangement uses TRBV12-3 or TRBV12-4 and TRBJ2-1; D tentatively reads TRBD1 or TRBD2 (5 bases each). V lost 10 bases to trimming and J lost 2 bases, with 12 bases between them. The CDR3 loop spans 13 amino acids. The CDR3 DNA follows: TGTGCCACCGCAAGAGGGGCCTACAATGAGCAGTTCTTC. Translating gives CATARGAYNEQFF.

CDR3 DNA sequence: TGCGCCAGCAGCCAAGGTTCGGGGCTAGGAGTCCCGGGCAATGAGCAGTTCTTC. Translation: CASSQGSGLGVPGNEQFF. This chain connects TRBV4-1 to TRBJ2-1; D assignment may be TRBD1 or TRBD2 (5 bases each). The germline V and J ends were trimmed by 1 base and 6 bases, with 22 bases remaining between them. The CDR3 is 18 residues long. CDR1 and CDR2 from the germline V gene are MGHRA and YSYEKL.

This clonotype was detected only a few times. The chain carries TRBV5-1 and TRBJ2-5; D remains ambiguous. Germline-derived CDR1 and CDR2 are SGHRS and YFSETQ. The CDR3 has 14 residues. Trimming took 0 bases from V and 3 from J, leaving 9 bases between them. CDR3 sequence: CASSLVGLKETQYF. CDR3 DNA sequence: TGCGCCAGCAGCTTGGTAGGCCTGAAAGAGACCCAGTACTTC.

This clonotype was seen only a few times. The chain joins TRBV5-1 to TRBJ1-2; D is undetermined. Germline V gene data show CDR1 as SGHRS and CDR2 as YFSETQ. V was shortened by 0 bases and J by 8 bases, with 11 bases between the two germline ends. The CDR3 is 13 amino acids. CDR3 sequence: CASSLVGFRGYTF. CDR3 DNA: TGCGCCAGCAGCTTGGTGGGGTTCCGCGGCTACACCTTC.

This clonotype was seen many times. The chain links TRBV9 to TRBJ2-3; D is uncertain. CDR1 is SGDLS, CDR2 YYNGEE, per germline. Trimming removed 1 base from V and 6 bases from J, with 9 bases in between. This CDR3 spans 13 amino acids. The CDR3 here is CASSVSVEDTQYF. DNA for the CDR3: TGTGCCAGCAGCGTATCGGTCGAGGATACGCAGTATTTT.

This clonotype came up a few times. V and J are TRBV4-2 and TRBJ2-1; 10 nucleotides line up with TRBD2. The CDR3 covers 16 residues. From germline, CDR1 is LGHNA and CDR2 YNFKEQ. The V segment lost 4 bases and the J segment 2 bases; nucleotides outside the gene matches: 5. The CDR3 loop is CASSRPLAGTYNEQFF. CDR3 nucleotide sequence: TGTGCCAGCAGCCGTCCACTAGCGGGAACCTACAATGAGCAGTTCTTC.

This clonotype was counted a single time. The gene calls are TRBV5-4 and TRBJ1-6, with unresolved D. V lost 0 bases and J lost 2, with 9 bases in between. The CDR3 covers 16 residues. Germline CDR1 and CDR2: SGHNT and YYREEE (reference sequence). This CDR3 reads CASSLEGGTYNSPLHF. The CDR3 coding sequence is TGTGCCAGCAGCTTGGAGGGAGGGACCTATAATTCACCCCTCCACTTT. Looking up the rest from reference TRBV5-4 and TRBJ1-6 gives the full variable domain: ETGVTQSPTHLIKTRGQQVTLRCSSQSGHNTVSWYQQALGQGPQFIFQYYREEENGRGNFPPRFSGLQFPNYSSELNVNALELDDSALYLCASSLEGGTYNSPLHFGNGTRLTVT.

This clonotype came up a few times. A read error may be the cause here, since a much bigger clone is one base away. This sequence joins TRBV11-2 and TRBJ2-3; 7 bases are shared with TRBD1. Germline V lookup: CDR1 SGHAT, CDR2 FQNNGV. J gave up 4 bases and V 2 bases, and 3 bases lay outside the gene matches. This CDR3 has 14 amino acids. CDR3 sequence: CASSLTGDPDTQYF. The CDR3 region has the DNA TGTGCCAGCAGCTTAACAGGGGACCCAGATACGCAGTATTTT.

A few counts support this clonotype. The CDR3 bases are TGTGCCTGGACTAGCGGGGCCTCCTACGAGCAGTACTTC. This codes for CAWTSGASYEQYF. This chain joins TRBV30 and TRBJ2-7, with TRBD2 matching over 9 bases. The trim removed 4 bases at V and 0 bases at J, leaving 1 base unmatched. CDR3 size: 13 residues. Germline-derived CDR1 and CDR2 are GTSNPN and SVGIG (reference sequence).

Notes on this clonotype: A far larger clone differs by one base, so this is likely a read error. The V gene is TRBV4-2, the J gene TRBJ2-1, with D hard to call. Germline CDR1 LGHNA, CDR2 YNFKEQ. The V end was cut by 1 base, the J end by 5 bases, with 6 bases between. The CDR3 runs 13 residues. This chain's CDR3 is CASSQVGHNEQFF. The CDR3 coding sequence is TGTGCCAGCAGCCAAGTGGGCCACAATGAGCAGTTCTTC.

This clonotype showed up many times. This chain uses TRBV11-1 with TRBJ2-3; 9 bases map to TRBD2. Germline CDR1 is SGHAT and CDR2 is FQDESV (reference sequence). The CDR3 totals 17 residues. Trimming took 5 bases from V and 0 from J; bases not matched to a gene: 9. The DNA for the CDR3 is TGTGCCAGCAGCCAAACACTAGCGGGTTCTAGCACAGATACGCAGTATTTT. Amino acid sequence: CASSQTLAGSSTDTQYF.

The genes are TRBV3-1 and TRBJ2-7, with TRBD2 matching 10 bases. The trim removed 2 bases at V and 4 bases at J, leaving 2 bases unmatched. In germline, CDR1 is LGHDT, CDR2 YNNKEL (reference sequence). This CDR3 is built from 14 residues. For the CDR3, the DNA is TGTGCCAGCAGCCAAACTAGCGGGATTTACGAGCAGTACTTC. Encoded protein: CASSQTSGIYEQYF.

This clonotype has just a few counts. The rearrangement uses TRBV29-1 and TRBJ1-5, with no clear D. Germline V CDR1 and CDR2: SQVTM, ANQGSEA. Trimming removed 6 bases at V and 0 bases at J, with 15 bases between. The CDR3 totals 15 residues. The DNA of the CDR3 is TGCAGCGTCGCGGACGGCCTGGATAGCAATCAGCCCCAGCATTTT. Its translation: CSVADGLDSNQPQHF.

This rearrangement joins TRBV6-6 to TRBJ1-2; no firm D call. The V gene lost 6 bases and the J gene lost 7 bases, with 12 bases spanning the gap. This CDR3 contains 12 residues. Germline CDR1 and CDR2: MNHNY and SVGAGI (reference sequence). CDR3 protein: CASSTGERGYTF. CDR3 nucleotides: TGTGCCAGCAGCACCGGGGAGCGTGGCTACACCTTC.

As to this clonotype: It may be a read error: a sequence one base away is much more abundant. J is TRBJ2-7 and V is TRBV2; D perhaps matches TRBD2 (5 bases). V lost 6 bases, J lost 3 bases, and 9 bases lay in between. Per germline, CDR1 SNHLY and CDR2 FYNNEI. This CDR3 has 12 residues. DNA of the CDR3: TGTGCCAGCAGCGGACTGAACTACGAGCAGTACGTC. As protein: CASSGLNYEQYV.

This clonotype was detected only once. V usage is TRBV4-2 and J usage is TRBJ2-3; D may be TRBD1 (6 bases). V was clipped by 1 base and J by 5 bases, with 16 bases between them. Germline values: CDR1 LGHNA, CDR2 YNFKEQ. The CDR3 sequence is 16 residues long. The CDR3 sequence: CASSQGYWTAKDTQYF. The CDR3 DNA reads as TGTGCCAGCAGCCAAGGTTATTGGACAGCCAAAGATACGCAGTATTTT.

In its sample, this clonotype was seen a few times. The V and J genes are TRBV21-1 and TRBJ1-2. TRBV21-1 is a known pseudogene. There are 17 residues in the CDR3. The CDR3: CASSRKIVLRWGYGYTF. The CDR3 nucleotides read TGTGCCAGCAGCAGAAAGATCGTCCTCAGGTGGGGATATGGCTACACCTTC.

The chain carries TRBV4-2 and TRBJ1-6; perhaps TRBD1 as D (6 bases). Between the trimmed V and J ends, which lost 4 bases and 5 bases, there was a span of 21 bases. Per germline, CDR1 LGHNA and CDR2 YNFKEQ. This CDR3 has 18 amino acids. This chain's CDR3 is CASSPGHPIGTHNSPLHF. Here the CDR3 DNA reads TGTGCCAGCAGCCCGGGACACCCGATAGGCACCCATAATTCACCCCTCCACTTT.

This chain connects TRBV20-1 to TRBJ2-1; D is undetermined. The CDR3 consists of 13 residues. Looked up from germline, CDR1 is DFQATT and CDR2 is SNEGSKA (reference sequence). V gave up 8 bases and J gave up 3 bases, with 14 bases separating them. CDR3 in DNA: TGCAGTCCTGACTCGACTTACTACAATGAGCAGTTCTTC. This codes for CSPDSTYYNEQFF.

This clonotype has more than one count but fewer than ten. A read error may produce the germline difference seen at one junction end. The rearrangement uses TRBV2 and TRBJ2-7; the match to TRBD2 covers 12 bases. This CDR3 comprises 17 residues. The germline gives CDR1 SNHLY, CDR2 FYNNEI. CDR3 region: CAGSPGTSGSSSYEQYF. The CDR3 DNA sequence: TGTGCCGGCAGTCCTGGGACTAGCGGGTCGAGCTCCTACGAGCAGTACTTC.

The V and J genes are TRBV29-1 and TRBJ2-7, with 11 bases fitting TRBD2. The end of the DNA aligns better with TRBJ2-5, so the J call may be wrong. The germline V gene encodes CDR1 SQVTM and CDR2 ANQGSEA. The CDR3 totals 14 residues. The CDR3 loop reads CSGRGLADPETQYF. The CDR3 nucleotides are TGCAGCGGCAGGGGACTAGCGGATCCGGAGACCCAGTACTTC.

J is TRBJ2-1 and V is TRBV6-2 or TRBV6-3, with TRBD2 as a possible D gene (6 bases). The J call may be wrong; the DNA end is better matched by TRBJ2-7. The CDR3 is 15 amino acids. The germline CDR1 and CDR2 sequences are MNHEY and SVGEGT. CDR3: CASSYSASAYNEQYF. The CDR3 nucleotides are TGTGCCAGCAGTTACTCGGCTAGCGCATACAATGAGCAGTACTTC.

Notes on this clonotype: The junction departs from the called germline gene at one end, perhaps through a read error. The chain employs TRBV20-1 and TRBJ1-2; no reliable D call. Germline V gives CDR1 DFQATT, CDR2 SNEGSKA (reference sequence). The CDR3 has 10 residues. The CDR3 reads CSASEAAVGF. In DNA, the CDR3 is TGCAGTGCTAGTGAGGCAGCCGTCGGGTTC.

This clonotype was seen at least ten times. CDR3 sequence reads: CASSLWVSSYEQYF. In DNA form, the CDR3 reads TGTGCCAGCAGTTTGTGGGTTAGCTCCTACGAGCAGTACTTC. The chain has TRBV28 and TRBJ2-7; D remains ambiguous. Germline loops: CDR1 MDHEN, CDR2 SYDVKM. CDR3 length equals 14 residues. V lost 3 bases, J lost 0 bases, and 9 bases lay in between.

This clonotype was observed a few times. The chain recombines TRBV6-1 with TRBJ1-1, with 7 bases aligning to TRBD1. Germline CDR1 is MNHNS and CDR2 is SASEGT. The junction had 6 bases not matched to a gene; V was cut back by 4 bases and J by 4 bases. The CDR3 length is 14 residues. For the CDR3, the DNA is TGTGCCAGCAGTGCCAGGGGGAGAAGCACTGAAGCTTTCTTT. It is translated as CASSARGRSTEAFF.

The chain joins TRBV5-1 to TRBJ2-7; 7 bases map to TRBD1. The CDR3 consists of 15 residues. CDR1 and CDR2 from the germline V gene are SGHRS and YFSETQ. V lost 4 bases and J lost 1; bases outside the gene matches: 8. CDR3 residues: CASSLGQSLSYEQYF. CDR3 nucleotides: TGCGCCAGCAGCCTGGGACAGTCCCTTTCCTACGAGCAGTACTTC.

V gene TRBV5-1 combines with J gene TRBJ2-5, with 7 positions matching TRBD2. The J segment lost 2 bases and the V segment lost 4 bases, leaving 5 bases of the junction unmatched. Germline CDR1 and CDR2: SGHRS and YFSETQ. The CDR3 loop spans 14 amino acids. The CDR3 sequence: CASSRGELQETQYF. The CDR3 DNA sequence: TGCGCCAGCAGCCGGGGGGAACTTCAAGAGACCCAGTACTTC. The whole variable domain, filled in from reference TRBV5-1 and TRBJ2-5, reads KAGVTQTPRYLIKTRGQQVTLSCSPISGHRSVSWYQQTPGQGLQFLFEYFSETQRNKGNFPGRFSGRQFSNSRSEMNVSTLELGDSALYLCASSRGELQETQYFGPGTRLLVL.

This clonotype was counted only a few times. The rearrangement uses TRBV28 and TRBJ2-7; TRBD2 is a possible D gene (5 bases). The CDR3 consists of 12 residues. Germline CDR1 MDHEN, CDR2 SYDVKM. V lost 7 bases to trimming and J lost 1 base, with 8 bases between them. Here the CDR3 reads CASNSGSYEQYF. In DNA form, the CDR3 reads TGTGCCAGCAACTCGGGATCCTACGAGCAGTACTTC.

The V gene is TRBV5-5, the J gene TRBJ2-3; TRBD2 matches at 9 bases. Germline CDR1 is SGHKS and CDR2 is YYEKEE (reference sequence). The CDR3 is 16 residues long. Germline trimming cut 3 bases from V and 4 bases from J; bases unmatched to any gene: 9. The CDR3: CASSWPFERGADTQYF. CDR3 coding DNA: TGTGCCAGCAGCTGGCCGTTTGAGCGGGGGGCAGATACGCAGTATTTT.

The chain has TRBV2 and TRBJ2-7; 10 bases are a match to TRBD2. With V trimmed by 5 bases and J by 7 bases, 14 bases remained unmatched. CDR3 length equals 16 residues. CDR1 SNHLY and CDR2 FYNNEI come from the germline V gene. CDR3 sequence: CASSSSLAGVGNEQYF. DNA for the CDR3: TGTGCCAGCAGTTCTTCCCTAGCGGGAGTTGGAAATGAGCAGTACTTC.